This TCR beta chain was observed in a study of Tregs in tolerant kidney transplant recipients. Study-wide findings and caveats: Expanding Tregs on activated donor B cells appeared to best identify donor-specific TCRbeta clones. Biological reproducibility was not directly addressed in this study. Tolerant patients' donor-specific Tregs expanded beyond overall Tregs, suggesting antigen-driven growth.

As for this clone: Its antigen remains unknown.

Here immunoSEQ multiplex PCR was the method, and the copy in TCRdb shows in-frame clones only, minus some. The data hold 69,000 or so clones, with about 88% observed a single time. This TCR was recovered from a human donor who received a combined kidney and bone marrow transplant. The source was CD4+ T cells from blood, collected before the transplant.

CDR3 DNA sequence: TGTGCCAGCTTGCGACAGCCGGGGGGGGAGCAGTACTTC. Protein sequence: CASLRQPGGEQYF. This sequence joins TRBV11-2 and TRBJ2-7, with 8 positions matching TRBD2. The CDR3 is 13 residues long. Germline trimming cut 8 bases from V and 7 bases from J; bases unmatched to any gene: 10. Germline V lookup: CDR1 SGHAT, CDR2 FQNNGV.